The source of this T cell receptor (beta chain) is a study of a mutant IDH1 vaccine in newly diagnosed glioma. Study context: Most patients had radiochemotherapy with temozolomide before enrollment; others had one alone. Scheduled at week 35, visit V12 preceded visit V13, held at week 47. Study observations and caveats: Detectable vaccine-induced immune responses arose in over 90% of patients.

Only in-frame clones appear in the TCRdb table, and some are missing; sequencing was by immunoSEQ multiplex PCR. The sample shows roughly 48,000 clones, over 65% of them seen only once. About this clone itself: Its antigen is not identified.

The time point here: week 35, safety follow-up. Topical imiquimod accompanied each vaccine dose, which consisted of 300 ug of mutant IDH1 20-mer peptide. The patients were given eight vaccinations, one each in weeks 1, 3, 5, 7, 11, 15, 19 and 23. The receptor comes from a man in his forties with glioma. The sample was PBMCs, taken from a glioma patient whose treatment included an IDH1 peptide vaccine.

Written as DNA, the CDR3 is TGCGCCAGCAGCCAGGCCGGGACACATCCGTCTGGCTACACCTTC. Encoded protein: CASSQAGTHPSGYTF. The rearrangement joins TRBV4-1 to TRBJ1-2; D might be TRBD1 (6 bases). CDR3 length equals 15 residues. Germline V lookup: CDR1 MGHRA, CDR2 YSYEKL. Trimming stripped 3 bases from V and 7 bases from J, with 18 bases between.